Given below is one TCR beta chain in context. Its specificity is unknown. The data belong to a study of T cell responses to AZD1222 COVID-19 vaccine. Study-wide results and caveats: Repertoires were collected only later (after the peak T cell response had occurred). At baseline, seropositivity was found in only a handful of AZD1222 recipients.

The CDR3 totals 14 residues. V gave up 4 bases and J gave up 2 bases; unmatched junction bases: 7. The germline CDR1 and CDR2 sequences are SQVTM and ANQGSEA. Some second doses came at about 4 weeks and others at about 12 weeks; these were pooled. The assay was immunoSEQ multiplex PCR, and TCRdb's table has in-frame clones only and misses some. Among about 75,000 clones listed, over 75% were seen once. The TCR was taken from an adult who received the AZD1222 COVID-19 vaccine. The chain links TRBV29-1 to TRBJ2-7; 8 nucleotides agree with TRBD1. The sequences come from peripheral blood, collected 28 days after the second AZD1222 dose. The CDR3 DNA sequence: TGCAGCGTTGGGACCGGGACAGGCACCTACGAGCAGTACTTC. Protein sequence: CSVGTGTGTYEQYF.